This T cell receptor (beta chain) is from a study of regulatory and conventional T cells in RAG deficiency. Remarks on this clone: The antigen remains unidentified.

Measured with immunoSEQ multiplex PCR; TCRdb has only the in-frame clones, and not every one. The sample yields approximately 9,000 clones, 89% seen once. The sorted regulatory T cells were CD4+, CD25-high and CD127-low, with genomic DNA sequenced. Points from the study as a whole: Omenn CD25-high CD127-low cells may be activated cells, not true Tregs. RAG-deficient patients showed markedly lower Shannon entropy and higher Simpson indices than control T-cell subsets. Patient subsets had shorter CDR3s; Omenn Treg-Tconv overlap exceeded 90%.

CDR1 is SGDLS, CDR2 YYNGEE, per germline. The CDR3 covers 16 residues. With 0 bases removed from V and 6 bases from J, the gap between germline ends came to 18 bases. A further study also used this sample, focusing on regulatory T cells. That publication notes: Amplification used 52 TRBV primers and 13 TRBJ primers. In patients, unique TRB V-J pairs were restricted and V/J usage skewed, especially in Tregs.

The chain has TRBV9 and TRBJ2-5; a possible D gene is TRBD2 (5 bases). The receptor's source is a human donor in good health. Input material: Tregs sorted from blood. CDR3 loop: CASSVGITSGVQTQYF. The CDR3 nucleotides are TGTGCCAGCAGCGTAGGTATAACTAGTGGAGTACAGACCCAGTACTTC.